A single sample is the source of the 7 T cell receptor beta chains below, sequenced in a study of radiation and T cells in renal cell carcinoma. Clones were sequenced by immunoSEQ multiplex PCR, and TCRdb holds only the in-frame ones, with some missing. The sample yields fewer than 200,000 clones, about nine tenths seen once. Time point defined: blood 4 weeks post-SBRT, at nephrectomy. Specified treatment: 15 Gy SBRT to primary tumor, nephrectomy 4 weeks later. Source: blood, taken from a patient whose treatment included radiotherapy and nephrectomy. The receptors originated from a woman aged 50 to 65 with renal cell carcinoma.

CDR3 sequence reads: CASSQDSPGHISTDTQYF. The DNA of the CDR3 is TGTGCCAGCAGCCAAGATTCGCCGGGACACATTAGCACAGATACGCAGTATTTT. This chain links TRBV4-2 with TRBJ2-3, with D possibly TRBD1 on 6 matching bases. Trimming removed 0 bases from V and 0 bases from J, with 16 bases in between. Germline lookup yields CDR1 LGHNA and CDR2 YNFKEQ. CDR3 length: 18 amino acids.

J is TRBJ2-2 and V is TRBV5-4; D not resolved. The V and J ends lost 3 bases and 7 bases respectively, with 10 bases between them. Germline values: CDR1 SGHNT, CDR2 YYREEE (reference sequence). This CDR3 spans 13 amino acids. CDR3 in DNA: TGTGCCAGCAGCTCCGACCCCAGCGGGGAGCTGTTTTTT. This gives the protein CASSSDPSGELFF.

This clone was detected once. V gene TRBV6-6 combines with J gene TRBJ1-5; D gene ambiguous. V dropped 1 base and J dropped 7 bases, with 5 bases sitting between them. The CDR3 runs 12 residues. CDR1 is MNHNY and CDR2 is SVGAGI in the germline V gene (reference sequence). CDR3 residues: CASSYFGQPQHF. DNA of the CDR3: TGTGCCAGCAGTTACTTCGGCCAGCCCCAGCATTTT.

The chain recombines TRBV7-2 with TRBJ2-2; 8 bases are shared with TRBD2. CDR1 and CDR2 from the germline V gene are SGHTA and FQGNSA. CDR3 length: 16 residues. V lost 0 bases, J lost 7 bases, and 7 bases stayed unmatched. CDR3 DNA: TGTGCCAGCAGCTTAGCGGCAGCGGGGGTGGACGGGGAGCTGTTTTTT. Protein: CASSLAAAGVDGELFF. The full variable domain, with the rest looked up from reference TRBV7-2 and TRBJ2-2, is GAGVSQSPSNKVTEKGKDVELRCDPISGHTALYWYRQSLGQGLEFLIYFQGNSAPDKSGLPSDRFSAERTGGSVSTLTIQRTQQEDSAVYLCASSLAAAGVDGELFFGEGSRLTVL.

This clone was seen more than once but under ten times. V and J are TRBV6-6 and TRBJ1-2, with 7 bases fitting TRBD1. The CDR3 is 10 amino acids. Germline V gene lookup returns CDR1 MNHNY and CDR2 SVGAGI (reference sequence). Unmatched junction bases numbered 7, after V lost 8 bases and J lost 13 bases. CDR3 sequence reads: CASRETGCTF. The DNA of the CDR3 is TGTGCCAGCCGGGAGACAGGGTGCACCTTC.

This chain's CDR3 is CASSVREGPYGYTF. CDR3 DNA sequence: TGTGCCAGCAGCGTAAGGGAAGGGCCTTATGGCTACACCTTC. V is TRBV21-1 and J is TRBJ1-2. TRBV21-1 is designated a pseudogene. The CDR3 covers 14 residues.

The chain uses TRBV7-2 and TRBJ1-2; 7 nucleotides match TRBD1. The CDR3 sequence is 18 residues long. The germline V gene has CDR1 SGHTA and CDR2 FQGNSA. V lost 0 bases to trimming and J lost 8 bases; unmatched junction nucleotides: 18. In nucleotides, the CDR3 is TGTGCCAGCAGCTTAGCGAGGAGGGACAGCGGATTTGCGGGCGGCTACACCTTC. This translates into CASSLARRDSGFAGGYTF.